This T cell receptor beta chain appears in the sequencing data of a study of blood T cells in healthy people across ages (dated by TCRdb to the mid-2010s). Broadly, across the study: Template switching captured roughly one uniquely barcoded TCR beta cDNA molecule per two T cells in model experiments. To track age-related changes in TCR beta repertoire diversity, the study relied on deep sequencing normalized with unique cDNA molecular identifiers. The donors were divided into four age groups: young (average roughly 15 years), middle-aged (almost 40), aged (under 70) and long-lived (about 90). To avoid experimental bias, donors of different ages were distributed randomly across sequencing lanes. Two additional independent replicas of 1 million unique cDNA reads from the same blood draw were analyzed for two donors (one aged 18 to 30 and one aged 80 or older).

The roughly 39 donors, aged about 6 to 100 years, were systemically healthy Caucasian individuals from Russia. Each donor gave 9 to 10 milliliters of peripheral blood, collected into EDTA-treated Vacutainer tubes. Ficoll-Paque density-gradient centrifugation was used to isolate PBMCs, with at least 7 million per sample. Trizol reagent was used to extract total RNA from PBMCs, with at least 5.5 micrograms per sample. The percentages of naive CD45RAhigh/CD27high T cells were determined by flow cytometry on a PBMC aliquot from every donor. To prepare the library, 5' RACE was applied. Sequenced using an Illumina HiSeq 2500. A second PCR of roughly 7 to 12 cycles was performed with a sample-barcoded 5' primer and a J-beta primer mix. A template-switch 5' adaptor carrying 12 random nucleotides introduced a unique molecular identifier onto each TCR beta cDNA molecule. Each sample yielded at least 2.5 million CDR3-containing paired-end reads. First-strand cDNA was synthesized from all RNA with the Mint cDNA synthesis kit, primed by a TRBC-specific oligonucleotide. Following uracil-DNA glycosylase treatment, all cDNA underwent a first 18-cycle PCR with the universal primers M1SS and BC2_uni_R. The published analysis was carried out like this. Normalization of each sample was performed by random selection of 1 million high-quality reads, each carrying a distinct molecular identifier. Reads sharing molecular identifiers were discarded rather than binned into consensus sequences. MiTCR, run with a Q25 quality threshold and the strictest error-elimination algorithm, handled CDR3 identification, clonotype clustering and error correction. A nonparametric unseen species model using Euler transformation provided a lower-bound estimate of total TCR beta diversity. TCRdb took the public reads, trimmed them with fastp at Q25, ran MiXCR for clone calling and kept in-frame beta chains. Rows with one shared CDR3 protein collapse into an entry with the most common genes and DNA. These V and J calls originate from TCRdb's pipeline instead of the authors' own analysis. For this sample there are under 750,000 distinct CDR3 sequences; about 45% appear just once. 20% to 25% of the sample is taken by the ten largest.

From the cysteine up to the phenylalanine, the CDR3 has a length of 12 residues. Only the CDR3 portion is preserved as DNA: 36 bases, with reading frame beginning at the first base. Trimming at the junction amounts to 0 bases on V and 13 bases on J, and the germline ends lie 10 bases apart. CDR1 and CDR2 were assigned from the germline V gene (reference sequence) as SEHNR and FQNEAQ. This clonotype was observed a few times. Its antigen has not been determined. Base qualities are not provided; no much larger clone lies one nucleotide away. Findings and caveats that apply to the study as a whole: Because profiling used bulk unsorted PBMCs, naive and antigen-experienced compartments could not be compared conclusively. Compared with the aged group, the long-lived group had more naive CD4+ T cells, fewer expanded clones and increased TCR diversity, suggesting age selection. As age increased, observed TCR beta diversity per million T cells dropped in a roughly linear way, and a significant reduction was already evident by age approximately 40. Because the CMV infection status of the donors was unknown, age-related changes in expanded clonotypes may potentially have been confounded. There was a strong correlation between observed TCR beta diversity and the percentage of naive T cells measured by flow cytometry. Estimates of total diversity based on one million sequenced T cells were regarded as lower bounds and as underestimates.

Sequencing used blood. The chain joins TRBV7-9 to TRBJ2-4; perhaps TRBD2 is the D gene, with 6 bases matching. This clonotype was obtained from a man older than 75 in good health. The sequenced DNA is TGTGCCAGCAGCTTAGCGCGAGGAGGGCAGTACTTC. Its protein reads: CASSLARGGQYF. With the rest looked up from the reference TRBV7-9 and TRBJ2-4 genes rather than sequenced, the full variable domain is DTGVSQNPRHKITKRGQNVTFRCDPISEHNRLYWYRQTLGQGPEFLTYFQNEAQLEKSRLLSDRFSAERPKGSFSTLEIQRTEQGDSAMYLCASSLARGGQYFGAGTRLSVL.